Below, one T cell receptor (beta chain) is given with its context. In germline, CDR1 is MNHEY, CDR2 SVGAGI. The length of the CDR3 is 16 residues. The V and J ends lost 2 bases and 1 base respectively, with 12 bases between them. The sample is drawn from a study of blood T cell repertoires in COVID-19. About the research overall: Samples taken during acute and convalescent COVID-19 were collected in the United States, Italy and Spain. Nucleic acid was either cDNA or gDNA, and it came from T cells, B-cell-depleted T cells, or PBMCs.

In the source study's methods: Estimation of nucleated cell counts was performed using reference gene primer amplification. This table comes from immunoSEQ multiplex PCR, and its TCRdb copy is limited to in-frame clones, with some not included. The V and J calls and clone size are taken from that table; D and trimming were inferred from the DNA. The repertoire holds 150,000 to 180,000 clones, with roughly 72% as singletons. The sequencing sample was made of peripheral blood. The TCR comes from a woman at least 80 years old with acute or convalescent COVID-19. This chain uses TRBV6-5 with TRBJ1-5; tentatively, D is TRBD1 (5 bases). CDR3 residues: CASSYGGTASNQPQHF. For the CDR3, the DNA is TGTGCCAGCAGTTACGGAGGGACGGCCAGCAATCAGCCCCAGCATTTT.